One sample yielded the 26 T cell receptor beta chains listed below, sequenced in a study of CD8 T cells in ankylosing spondylitis. TCRdb recomputed calls from the 5' RACE reads with MiXCR, one row per CDR3 protein. The sample holds 250,000 to 300,000 distinct CDR3 sequences; 15% to 20% are singletons and the top ten take approximately 32%. The sample taken for sequencing was blood, either unsorted or a sorted T cell fraction (not recorded which). These receptors all come from a male donor with ankylosing spondylitis or in good health (not recorded which).

J is TRBJ2-7 and V is TRBV12-3 or TRBV12-4, with a tentative D call TRBD2 (6 bases). This CDR3 contains 12 residues. The CDR3 spells CASSGPEGEQYF. The CDR3, as DNA: TGTGCATCCAGTGGGCCGGAGGGGGAGCAGTACTTC.

This clonotype was detected ten times or more. This chain uses TRBV7-2 with TRBJ2-3; no reliable D call. CDR3 size: 12 residues. Germline V lookup: CDR1 SGHTA, CDR2 FQGNSA. Trimming pared 5 bases from V and 6 bases from J, leaving 9 bases between. CDR3 DNA: TGTGCCAGCAGCCCAGACACCGATACGCAGTATTTT. Protein: CASSPDTDTQYF.

The gene calls are TRBV5-6 and TRBJ1-1; unclear D gene. The V end was cut by 3 bases, the J end by 3 bases, with 9 bases between. The CDR3 covers 13 residues. Germline V gene sequence: CDR1 SGHDT, CDR2 YYEEEE. CDR3 protein: CASSSSEYTEAFF. The CDR3 DNA reads TGTGCCAGCAGCTCGTCAGAGTACACTGAAGCTTTCTTT.

V usage is TRBV29-1 and J usage is TRBJ1-2; maybe TRBD1 (5 bases). The V gene's germline CDR1 is SQVTM and CDR2 ANQGSEA. CDR3 length: 13 residues. Trimming cost V 5 bases and J 4 bases, with 14 bases left between them. The CDR3 bases are TGCAGCGTTTACCAGGGCATAGGCTATGGCTACACCTTC. Its translation: CSVYQGIGYGYTF. Together with reference TRBV29-1 and TRBJ1-2, the CDR3 gives the full variable domain: SAVISQKPSRDICQRGTSLTIQCQVDSQVTMMFWYRQQPGQSLTLIATANQGSEATYESGFVIDKFPISRPNLTFSTLTVSNMSPEDSSIYLCSVYQGIGYGYTFGSGTRLTVV.

This clonotype was detected a few times. The J gene is TRBJ2-7, the V gene TRBV6-5, with D possibly TRBD2 on 6 matching bases. Trimming left V 3 bases short and J 3 bases short, with 12 bases between. The V gene's germline CDR1 is MNHEY and CDR2 SVGAGI. The CDR3 runs to 14 residues. CDR3 sequence: CASSYTGEFYEQYF. DNA of the CDR3: TGTGCCAGCAGTTATACGGGGGAATTCTACGAGCAGTACTTC.

V is TRBV4-1 and J is TRBJ2-7; D is perhaps TRBD2 (7 bases). The CDR3 totals 18 residues. The germline V gene encodes CDR1 MGHRA and CDR2 YSYEKL. The V end lost 0 bases, the J end lost 1 base, and 19 bases lay between the germline ends. CDR3 region: CASSQEGGGPNLSYEQYF. As DNA, the CDR3 is TGCGCCAGCAGCCAAGAAGGCGGGGGCCCTAACCTATCCTACGAGCAGTACTTC.

This clonotype has a handful of counts. The rearrangement uses TRBV28 and TRBJ2-1, with 8 bases matching TRBD2. Germline loops: CDR1 MDHEN, CDR2 SYDVKM. The V and J ends lost 5 bases and 8 bases, in that order; junction bases with no gene match: 5. The CDR3 sequence is 13 residues long. Written as DNA, the CDR3 is TGTGCCAGCAGTCCCCTGACTAGCGATGAGCAGTTCTTC. It yields the protein CASSPLTSDEQFF.

Many counts were recorded for this clonotype. The rearrangement joins TRBV12-3 or TRBV12-4 to TRBJ2-4; D ambiguous. The length of the CDR3 is 12 residues. V was clipped by 8 bases and J by 6 bases, with 11 bases between them. The CDR3 sequence: CASSRAINIQYF. The DNA of the CDR3 is TGTGCCAGCTCTAGGGCTATAAACATTCAGTACTTC.

This clonotype was picked up a small number of times. This chain joins TRBV7-9 and TRBJ2-1; 7 bases map to TRBD2. Losses at the gene ends were 5 bases for V and 6 bases for J; bases not matched to a gene: 10. In germline, CDR1 is SEHNR, CDR2 FQNEAQ (reference sequence). This CDR3 is 15 amino acids long. The CDR3 DNA reads as TGTGCCAGCAGCGCGCAACTTACTAGCGCCAATGAGCAGTTCTTC. This sequence encodes CASSAQLTSANEQFF.

This clonotype occurred a few times. The chain links TRBV28 to TRBJ2-7; 10 positions agree with TRBD1. Germline V gene lookup returns CDR1 MDHEN and CDR2 SYDVKM. The CDR3 has 14 residues. The V and J ends lost 7 bases and 0 bases, in that order; junction bases with no gene match: 3. CDR3 residues: CASTWTGGSYEQYF. Here the CDR3 DNA reads TGTGCCAGCACTTGGACAGGGGGCTCCTACGAGCAGTACTTC.

The chain links TRBV27 to TRBJ2-1; 11 nucleotides line up with TRBD2. This CDR3 is built from 15 residues. CDR1 is MNHEY, CDR2 SMNVEV, per germline (reference sequence). The V and J ends lost 6 bases and 5 bases, in that order; junction bases with no gene match: 6. For the CDR3, the DNA is TGTGCCAGCAGACAAGCTAGCGGGAGGAACAATGAGCAGTTCTTC. Translated: CASRQASGRNNEQFF.

This clonotype has more than one count but fewer than ten. The V call is TRBV6-1, the J call TRBJ2-5, with D perhaps TRBD2 (5 bases). V lost 1 base to trimming and J lost 5 bases, with 8 bases between them. The CDR3 runs to 13 residues. Germline values: CDR1 MNHNS, CDR2 SASEGT. CDR3 residues: CASSEDPGETQYF. CDR3 nucleotides: TGTGCCAGCAGTGAAGACCCGGGGGAGACCCAGTACTTC.

The V gene is TRBV27, the J gene TRBJ1-2; no firm D call. This CDR3 is built from 13 residues. V was clipped by 3 bases and J by 2 bases, with 7 bases between them. Germline-derived CDR1 and CDR2 are MNHEY and SMNVEV (reference sequence). CDR3 nucleotides: TGTGCCAGCAGTTTGAACGGCAACTATGGCTACACCTTC. Its translation: CASSLNGNYGYTF.

V gene TRBV4-1 combines with J gene TRBJ2-1, with a weak D call TRBD2 (5 bases). CDR1 is MGHRA and CDR2 is YSYEKL in the germline V gene. The CDR3 has 13 amino acids. V was shortened by 4 bases and J by 10 bases, with 14 bases between the two germline ends. The CDR3 spells CASSPNSGSEQFF. The CDR3 bases are TGCGCCAGCAGCCCCAACTCGGGGAGCGAGCAGTTCTTC.

This sequence joins TRBV12-3 or TRBV12-4 and TRBJ2-3; 10 bases agree with TRBD1. Germline trimming cut 6 bases from V and 1 base from J; bases unmatched to any gene: 7. There are 16 residues in the CDR3. The CDR3 DNA sequence: TGTGCCAGCAGCCGAGACAGGGGGCAAGGCACAGATACGCAGTATTTT. Its protein product is CASSRDRGQGTDTQYF.

The gene calls are TRBV5-6 and TRBJ1-5, with D perhaps matching TRBD1 (6 bases). The V and J ends lost 2 bases and 6 bases respectively, with 15 bases between them. CDR1 and CDR2 (germline): SGHDT, YYEEEE. The CDR3 consists of 15 residues. CDR3 region: CASSFGSGVFQPQHF. For the CDR3, the DNA is TGTGCCAGCAGCTTCGGTTCAGGGGTTTTTCAGCCCCAGCATTTT.

The chain links TRBV4-1 to TRBJ2-3; D gene unclear. Germline values: CDR1 MGHRA, CDR2 YSYEKL. Trimming pared 1 base from V and 6 bases from J, leaving 8 bases between. CDR3 length: 13 residues. For the CDR3, the DNA is TGCGCCAGCAGCCAAGTCCCAGAGGATACGCAGTATTTT. Amino acids: CASSQVPEDTQYF.

This clonotype was picked up a small number of times. The rearrangement uses TRBV6-2 or TRBV6-3 and TRBJ2-7, with TRBD2 as a possible D gene (6 bases). CDR3 size: 18 residues. V was clipped by 6 bases and J by 0 bases, with 24 bases between them. Germline assignment: CDR1 MNHEY and CDR2 SVGEGT. Written as DNA, the CDR3 is TGTGCCAGCAGACTCTCAGTGGCCCGACTAGGGAGCTCCTACGAGCAGTACTTC. As protein: CASRLSVARLGSSYEQYF.

This clonotype occurred many times. This chain joins TRBV7-2 and TRBJ2-1, with TRBD1 matching 10 bases. Losses at the gene ends were 2 bases for V and 7 bases for J; bases not matched to a gene: 5. The CDR3 runs 15 residues. Per the germline V gene, CDR1 is SGHTA and CDR2 is FQGNSA. The CDR3 DNA reads TGTGCCAGCAGCTTAAGACAGGGGGCGTGGAATGAGCAGTTCTTC. Translated, it gives CASSLRQGAWNEQFF.

This clonotype occurred a few times. The gene calls are TRBV29-1 and TRBJ2-1; a possible D gene is TRBD2 (6 bases). CDR1 SQVTM and CDR2 ANQGSEA come from the germline V gene. Trimming removed 7 bases from V and 0 bases from J, with 16 bases in between. This CDR3 is built from 15 residues. The CDR3 nucleotides are TGCAGCGCCGTACTAGCTCCGAGCTCCTACAATGAGCAGTTCTTC. Its protein is CSAVLAPSSYNEQFF.

In this sample, this clonotype turned up a few times. The genes are TRBV9 and TRBJ2-5; 9 nucleotides align to TRBD1. Germline values: CDR1 SGDLS, CDR2 YYNGEE. The CDR3 consists of 15 residues. V gave up 7 bases and J gave up 4 bases; unmatched junction bases: 11. This CDR3 reads CASAPGTGLLETQYF. The CDR3 coding sequence is TGTGCCAGCGCCCCCGGGACAGGGCTCCTAGAGACCCAGTACTTC.

The gene calls are TRBV18 and TRBJ2-3; 10 nucleotides match TRBD2. CDR3 length equals 17 residues. Germline CDR1 is KGHSH and CDR2 is LQKENI. The V segment lost 3 bases and the J segment 5 bases; nucleotides outside the gene matches: 11. The CDR3 reads CASSPVLAGGLGDTQYF. CDR3 DNA sequence: TGTGCCAGCTCACCGGTTTTAGCGGGAGGCCTCGGAGATACGCAGTATTTT.

The J gene is TRBJ2-7, the V gene TRBV27, with a tentative D call TRBD1 (5 bases). The length of the CDR3 is 14 residues. CDR1 is MNHEY and CDR2 is SMNVEV in the germline V gene (reference sequence). Deletions cut 4 bases from V and 2 bases from J, with 12 bases between. Here the CDR3 reads CASSSWQGTYEQYF. CDR3 DNA: TGTGCCAGCAGTTCCTGGCAGGGTACCTACGAGCAGTACTTC.

This clonotype has at least ten counts. CDR3 nucleotide sequence: TGTGCCACCAGCAGAGGTAGTAGCGGGAGTGTAGGTTTCTACAATGAGCAGTTCTTC. It is translated as CATSRGSSGSVGFYNEQFF. The rearrangement joins TRBV15 to TRBJ2-1; 9 positions match TRBD2. The CDR3 spans 19 residues. Unmatched junction bases numbered 13, after V lost 1 base and J lost 3 bases. Germline V lookup: CDR1 LNHNV, CDR2 YYDKDF (reference sequence). Filled out from reference TRBV15 and TRBJ2-1, the complete variable domain reads DAMVIQNPRYQVTQFGKPVTLSCSQTLNHNVMYWYQQKSSQAPKLLFHYYDKDFNNEADTPDNFQSRRPNTSFCFLDIRSPGLGDTAMYLCATSRGSSGSVGFYNEQFFGPGTRLTVL.

This clonotype has a count of ten or more. This chain uses TRBV2 with TRBJ2-7, with 9 nucleotides matching TRBD1. The germline V gene encodes CDR1 SNHLY and CDR2 FYNNEI. J lost 5 bases, V lost 3 bases, and 2 bases had no gene match. This CDR3 has 13 residues. DNA of the CDR3: TGTGCCAGCAGTGAGTGGACAGGGGACGAGCAGTACTTC. Its translation is CASSEWTGDEQYF.

The chain employs TRBV20-1 and TRBJ1-4; perhaps TRBD1 as D (5 bases). This CDR3 is built from 13 residues. In germline, CDR1 is DFQATT, CDR2 SNEGSKA (reference sequence). V lost 6 bases to trimming and J lost 3 bases, with 11 bases between them. Here the CDR3 DNA reads TGCAGTGCCACGGGGCCGCCTAATGAAAAACTGTTTTTT. This encodes CSATGPPNEKLFF.